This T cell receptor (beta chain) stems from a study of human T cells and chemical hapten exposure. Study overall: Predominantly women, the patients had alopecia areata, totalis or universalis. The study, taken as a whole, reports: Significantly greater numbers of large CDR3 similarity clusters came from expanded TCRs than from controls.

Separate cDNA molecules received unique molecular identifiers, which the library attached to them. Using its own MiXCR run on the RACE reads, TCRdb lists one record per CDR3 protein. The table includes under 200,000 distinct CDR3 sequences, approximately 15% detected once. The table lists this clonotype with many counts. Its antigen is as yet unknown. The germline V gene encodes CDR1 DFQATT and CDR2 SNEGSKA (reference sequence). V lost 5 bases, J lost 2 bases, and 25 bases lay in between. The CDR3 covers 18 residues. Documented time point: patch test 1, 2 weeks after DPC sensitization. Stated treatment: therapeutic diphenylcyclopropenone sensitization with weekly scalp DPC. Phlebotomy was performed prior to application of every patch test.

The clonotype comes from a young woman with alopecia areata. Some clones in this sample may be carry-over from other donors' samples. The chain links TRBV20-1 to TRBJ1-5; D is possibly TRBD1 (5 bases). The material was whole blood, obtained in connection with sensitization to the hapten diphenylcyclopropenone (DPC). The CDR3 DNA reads TGCAGTGCTCACCACCTCAATGGGGGAGCTGCCGGCAATCAGCCCCAGCATTTT. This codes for CSAHHLNGGAAGNQPQHF.